This entry lists 31 T cell receptor beta chains sequenced from one sample in a study of cytomegalovirus exposure and HLA in healthy donors. PCR amplification relied on 60 Vbeta primers (plus 13 Jbeta primers). Assay used: immunoSEQ multiplex PCR; TCRdb lists only in-frame clones, some missing. The sample contains about 130,000 clones, about 85% of which appear only once. The sequenced sample consisted of PBMCs. The receptors were sampled from a woman in her thirties in good health and CMV-seropositive.

The chain uses TRBV19 and TRBJ1-5; D perhaps matches TRBD1 (6 bases). Trimming left V 7 bases short and J 4 bases short, with 26 bases between. The CDR3 extends over 18 amino acids. The germline V gene encodes CDR1 LNHDA and CDR2 SQIVND (reference sequence). The CDR3 sequence: CASNTTPSRGTSNQPQHF. For the CDR3, the DNA is TGTGCCAGTAATACTACCCCCTCCAGGGGCACTTCGAATCAGCCCCAGCATTTT.

The table lists this clone with a count of one. The rearrangement uses TRBV6-1 and TRBJ2-7, with D possibly matching TRBD2 (6 bases). V gave up 7 bases and J gave up 4 bases, with 20 bases separating them. This CDR3 has 15 residues. Germline V gene sequence: CDR1 MNHNS, CDR2 SASEGT. CDR3 sequence (DNA): TGTGCCAGCACTCTAGGGACTGCCGAATGGTACGAGCAGTACTTC. It translates to CASTLGTAEWYEQYF.

J is TRBJ2-3 and V is TRBV10-2; 7 bases fit TRBD2. Germline V gene lookup returns CDR1 WSHSY and CDR2 SAAADI. The V and J ends lost 6 bases and 2 bases, in that order; junction bases with no gene match: 5. The CDR3 length is 14 residues. The CDR3 region is CASSDLADTDTQYF. The CDR3 DNA follows: TGCGCCAGCAGCGATCTAGCGGACACAGATACGCAGTATTTT.

The chain has TRBV5-6 and TRBJ1-1, with D possibly TRBD1 on 6 matching bases. CDR3 length: 14 residues. Germline V lookup: CDR1 SGHDT, CDR2 YYEEEE. V shed 5 bases and J shed 6 bases, with 17 bases lying between them. The CDR3 coding sequence is TGTGCCAGCAGTGACCAGGGGATCAGGGCTGAAGCTTTCTTT. Its protein product is CASSDQGIRAEAFF.

V usage is TRBV5-1 and J usage is TRBJ2-1; tentatively, D is TRBD2 (7 bases). V lost 0 bases to trimming and J lost 11 bases, with 18 bases between them. CDR1 is SGHRS and CDR2 is YFSETQ in the germline V gene. CDR3 length equals 15 residues. DNA of the CDR3: TGCGCCAGCAGCTTGGAGGGGGGGCTCAGGAGCAAGCAGTTCTTC. Its protein product is CASSLEGGLRSKQFF.

The V gene is TRBV9, the J gene TRBJ2-7, with a possible D match to TRBD1 (6 bases). Trimming removed 0 bases from V and 2 bases from J, with 12 bases in between. Germline V gene lookup returns CDR1 SGDLS and CDR2 YYNGEE. The CDR3 consists of 15 residues. DNA of the CDR3: TGTGCCAGCAGCGTAGGCGTAGGGACACCCTACGAGCAGTACTTC. This encodes CASSVGVGTPYEQYF.

The chain employs TRBV5-1 and TRBJ2-1; D not resolved. The germline gives CDR1 SGHRS, CDR2 YFSETQ. V was cut by 0 bases and J by 0 bases, with 10 bases left in between. The CDR3 spans 16 residues. The CDR3 DNA sequence: TGCGCCAGCAGCTTGGTAGGTTCTAGCTCCTACAATGAGCAGTTCTTC. Translation: CASSLVGSSSYNEQFF.

The chain employs TRBV7-2 and TRBJ2-1, with 8 positions matching TRBD2. The J segment lost 3 bases and the V segment lost 4 bases, leaving 5 bases of the junction unmatched. The CDR3 sequence is 15 residues long. CDR1 is SGHTA, CDR2 FQGNSA, per germline. The CDR3 DNA sequence: TGTGCCAGCAGCTATATAAGCGGGAGCTACAATGAGCAGTTCTTC. Encoded protein: CASSYISGSYNEQFF.

With regard to this clone: A read error may produce the germline difference seen at one junction end. The chain is built from TRBV20-1 and TRBJ1-2, with no clear D. The CDR3 contains 11 residues. Germline lookup yields CDR1 DFQATT and CDR2 SNEGSKA (reference sequence). The CDR3 is CSAEQNYGYTF. In DNA form, the CDR3 reads TGCAGTGCAGAGCAAAACTACGGCTACACCTTC.

The chain uses TRBV7-9 and TRBJ1-1; D is perhaps TRBD1 (5 bases). Between the trimmed V and J ends, which lost 5 bases and 2 bases, there was a span of 12 bases. CDR1 SEHNR and CDR2 FQNEAQ come from the germline V gene (reference sequence). The CDR3 is 14 residues long. CDR3 nucleotides: TGTGCCAGCAGCCCGAGTCAGGGAAACACTGAAGCTTTCTTT. Protein product: CASSPSQGNTEAFF.

The chain couples TRBV7-6 to TRBJ2-3; 8 nucleotides align to TRBD2. There are 17 residues in the CDR3. V shed 2 bases and J 6 bases; nucleotides not matched to a gene: 13. The V gene's germline CDR1 is SGHVS and CDR2 FNYEAQ. CDR3 bases: TGTGCCAGCAGCTTATATGGTAGCGGGGCGCCCGGGGATACGCAGTATTTT. Its translation is CASSLYGSGAPGDTQYF.

V and J are TRBV5-6 and TRBJ2-7; a possible D gene is TRBD2 (7 bases). V lost 5 bases and J lost 6, with 15 bases in between. The length of the CDR3 is 13 residues. Germline V gene lookup returns CDR1 SGHDT and CDR2 YYEEEE. CDR3 sequence reads: CASSFGGGGEQYF. In DNA, the CDR3 is TGTGCCAGCAGTTTCGGGGGCGGGGGCGAGCAGTACTTC.

This chain joins TRBV7-3 and TRBJ1-2; 7 positions match TRBD1. CDR3 length equals 12 residues. The germline gives CDR1 SGHTA, CDR2 FQGTGA. J gave up 7 bases and V 4 bases, and 3 bases lay outside the gene matches. CDR3 in DNA: TGTGCCAGCAGCTCCCAGGGGGTTGGCTACACCTTC. Its translation: CASSSQGVGYTF. Combining the CDR3 with reference TRBV7-3 and TRBJ1-2 gives the whole variable domain GAGVSQTPSNKVTEKGKYVELRCDPISGHTALYWYRQSLGQGPEFLIYFQGTGAADDSGLPNDRFFAVRPEGSVSTLKIQRTERGDSAVYLCASSSQGVGYTFGSGTRLTVV.

V usage is TRBV19 and J usage is TRBJ2-7; 10 bases fit TRBD1. Germline V gene sequence: CDR1 LNHDA, CDR2 SQIVND (reference sequence). CDR3 length equals 15 residues. Trimming cost V 5 bases and J 7 bases; bases outside gene matches: 11. CDR3 DNA sequence: TGTGCCAGTAGTGTCGACAGGGGGCGGACAGGGGAGCAGTACTTC. The encoded protein is CASSVDRGRTGEQYF.

The chain recombines TRBV2 with TRBJ1-1; D unresolved. The germline CDR1 and CDR2 sequences are SNHLY and FYNNEI. The CDR3 consists of 13 residues. The V gene lost 7 bases and the J gene lost 3 bases, with 12 bases spanning the gap. CDR3 loop: CASIPSRDTEAFF. The DNA for the CDR3 is TGTGCCAGCATTCCAAGCCGGGACACTGAAGCTTTCTTT.

This sequence joins TRBV2 and TRBJ1-3; D is unclear. The ends were cut back, 4 bases at V and 3 bases at J, with 10 bases in the middle. The CDR3 totals 14 residues. Germline V lookup: CDR1 SNHLY, CDR2 FYNNEI. The CDR3 nucleotides are TGTGCCAGCAGTGGAGGAAATCATGGAAACACCATATATTTT. Translating gives CASSGGNHGNTIYF. Supplemented by reference TRBV2 and TRBJ1-3, the full variable domain reads EPEVTQTPSHQVTQMGQEVILRCVPISNHLYFYWYRQILGQKVEFLVSFYNNEISEKSEIFDDQFSVERPDGSNFTLKIRSTKLEDSAMYFCASSGGNHGNTIYFGEGSWLTVV.

The rearrangement joins TRBV28 to TRBJ2-1; 9 positions agree with TRBD2. Germline V gene data show CDR1 as MDHEN and CDR2 as SYDVKM. The CDR3 totals 16 residues. The ends lost 5 bases at V and 6 bases at J; junction bases unmatched: 11. For the CDR3, the DNA is TGTGCCAGCAGTATCAATGTAGCGGGAGTTATCAATGAGCAGTTCTTC. It specifies CASSINVAGVINEQFF.

A few counts support this clone. Only one base separates this from a far larger clonotype, so it likely reflects a read error. The chain uses TRBV5-6 and TRBJ2-7; 9 positions match TRBD1. V was pared by 7 bases and J by 5 bases, with 16 bases of the junction left unmatched. This CDR3 spans 16 amino acids. Germline V lookup: CDR1 SGHDT, CDR2 YYEEEE. CDR3 sequence (DNA): TGTGCCAGCTGCCCCTGGCGGTCCGACAGGGGGAACGAGCAGTACTTC. Translation gives CASCPWRSDRGNEQYF. Complete variable domain (other parts from reference TRBV5-6 and TRBJ2-7): DAGVTQSPTHLIKTRGQQVTLRCSPKSGHDTVSWYQQALGQGPQFIFQYYEEEERQRGNFPDRFSGHQFPNYSSELNVNALLLGDSALYLCASCPWRSDRGNEQYFGPGTRLTVT.

The chain carries TRBV15 and TRBJ2-3, with unresolved D. Germline V CDR1 and CDR2: LNHNV, YYDKDF (reference sequence). This CDR3 has 14 amino acids. Trimming took 0 bases from V and 4 from J, leaving 8 bases between them. CDR3 loop: CATSRDRSADTQYF. The DNA for the CDR3 is TGTGCCACCAGCAGAGATAGAAGTGCAGATACGCAGTATTTT.

This clone has just one count. The chain recombines TRBV28 with TRBJ1-1, with 9 positions matching TRBD1. This CDR3 is built from 15 residues. V shed 1 base and J 5 bases; nucleotides not matched to a gene: 5. The V gene's germline CDR1 is MDHEN and CDR2 SYDVKM. The CDR3 bases are TGTGCCAGCAGTTTATCGGGGACAGGGAGGACTGAAGCTTTCTTT. Its protein is CASSLSGTGRTEAFF.

The J gene is TRBJ2-2, the V gene TRBV9, with a weak D call TRBD2 (6 bases). V gave up 1 base and J gave up 6 bases, with 10 bases separating them. CDR1 and CDR2 from the germline V gene are SGDLS and YYNGEE. The CDR3 is 14 residues long. CDR3 sequence reads: CASSVYAGSGELFF. CDR3 in DNA: TGTGCCAGCAGCGTATACGCGGGGTCCGGGGAGCTGTTTTTT. The full variable domain, completed using reference TRBV9 and TRBJ2-2, is DSGVTQTPKHLITATGQRVTLRCSPRSGDLSVYWYQQSLDQGLQFLIQYYNGEERAKGNILERFSAQQFPDLHSELNLSSLELGDSALYFCASSVYAGSGELFFGEGSRLTVL.

The rearrangement links TRBV7-3 to TRBJ2-2, with 8 positions matching TRBD2. Germline values: CDR1 SGHTA, CDR2 FQGTGA. Trimming removed 5 bases from V and 0 bases from J; junction bases left unmatched: 2. The CDR3 totals 15 residues. The CDR3 loop is CASSPGGANTGELFF. The CDR3, as DNA: TGTGCCAGCAGCCCCGGGGGGGCGAACACCGGGGAGCTGTTTTTT.

The rearrangement joins TRBV5-1 to TRBJ2-7; 7 bases fit TRBD2. This CDR3 contains 15 residues. Looked up from germline, CDR1 is SGHRS and CDR2 is YFSETQ. The J segment lost 3 bases and the V segment lost 0 bases, leaving 6 bases of the junction unmatched. In DNA form, the CDR3 reads TGCGCCAGCAGCTTGGAGCTAGCGGACTACTACGAGCAGTACTTC. Amino acid sequence: CASSLELADYYEQYF.

This clone occurred once. The rearrangement uses TRBV29-1 and TRBJ2-3, with 12 positions matching TRBD2. The CDR3 loop spans 16 amino acids. Germline V CDR1 and CDR2: SQVTM, ANQGSEA. The V gene end was trimmed by 5 bases and the J gene end by 0 bases; junction bases not matched to a gene: 6. CDR3 amino acids: CSVLLAGGGSTDTQYF. Here the CDR3 DNA reads TGCAGCGTTTTACTAGCGGGGGGCGGTAGCACAGATACGCAGTATTTT.

This rearrangement joins TRBV30 to TRBJ2-5; 12 positions agree with TRBD1. Germline CDR1 is GTSNPN and CDR2 is SVGIG (reference sequence). Trimming at V came to 5 bases and at J to 4 bases, leaving 8 bases not matched to a gene. This CDR3 contains 15 residues. The CDR3 DNA follows: TGTGCCTGGTCTCCGGGACAGGGGGCTTTAGAGACCCAGTACTTC. This encodes CAWSPGQGALETQYF. Looking up the rest from reference TRBV30 and TRBJ2-5 gives the full variable domain: SQTIHQWPATLVQPVGSPLSLECTVEGTSNPNLYWYRQAAGRGLQLLFYSVGIGQISSEVPQNLSASRPQDRQFILSSKKLLLSDSGFYLCAWSPGQGALETQYFGPGTRLLVL.

The chain recombines TRBV2 with TRBJ1-2, with unresolved D. V was shortened by 4 bases and J by 1 base, with 13 bases between the two germline ends. Germline-derived CDR1 and CDR2 are SNHLY and FYNNEI. CDR3 length: 15 residues. The CDR3 region has the DNA TGTGCCAGCAGTGGCCAAGCGGGAATTAACTATGGCTACACCTTC. Translating gives CASSGQAGINYGYTF.

V gene TRBV28 combines with J gene TRBJ1-1; D possibly corresponds to TRBD1 (5 bases). The CDR3 runs to 14 residues. The germline CDR1 and CDR2 sequences are MDHEN and SYDVKM. V lost 5 bases, J lost 1 base, and 11 bases lay in between. The CDR3 nucleotides are TGTGCCAGCAGTATTTTCAGGGCGAACACTGAAGCTTTCTTT. This translates into CASSIFRANTEAFF.

CDR3 residues: CASRQTYGYTF. CDR3 in DNA: TGTGCCAGCCGACAGACGTATGGCTACACCTTC. The chain carries TRBV19 and TRBJ1-2, with a tentative D call TRBD1 (5 bases). Looked up from germline, CDR1 is LNHDA and CDR2 is SQIVND (reference sequence). Between the trimmed V and J ends, which lost 9 bases and 5 bases, there was a span of 10 bases. CDR3 size: 11 residues. The variable domain in full, completed from reference TRBV19 and TRBJ1-2, reads DGGITQSPKYLFRKEGQNVTLSCEQNLNHDAMYWYRQDPGQGLRLIYYSQIVNDFQKGDIAEGYSVSREKKESFPLTVTSAQKNPTAFYLCASRQTYGYTFGSGTRLTVV.

The chain is built from TRBV29-1 and TRBJ1-1; tentatively, D is TRBD1 (5 bases). Germline CDR1 and CDR2: SQVTM and ANQGSEA. The CDR3 has 14 amino acids. V was shortened by 5 bases and J by 4 bases, with 17 bases between the two germline ends. The CDR3 here is CSVLRGSRSTEAFF. The CDR3 nucleotides are TGCAGCGTTTTAAGGGGCAGTCGGTCCACTGAAGCTTTCTTT.

The chain employs TRBV7-9 and TRBJ1-6; the match to TRBD1 covers 9 bases. Germline V gives CDR1 SEHNR, CDR2 FQNEAQ (reference sequence). CDR3 size: 15 residues. With V trimmed by 5 bases and J by 7 bases, 6 bases remained unmatched. The CDR3 bases are TGTGCCAGCAGCGACCGGACAGGGGAAAATTCACCCCTCCACTTT. This codes for CASSDRTGENSPLHF.

The chain carries TRBV5-1 and TRBJ2-5; TRBD2 matches 9 bases. Trimming removed 5 bases from V and 5 bases from J; junction bases left unmatched: 10. CDR1 and CDR2 (germline): SGHRS, YFSETQ. The CDR3 totals 15 residues. The CDR3 DNA follows: TGCGCCAGCAGGGCTAGCGGGGTATCCGGGGAGACCCAGTACTTC. Translated, it gives CASRASGVSGETQYF.